These T cell receptor beta chains were read from a single sample in a study of PD-1 blockade in classical Hodgkin lymphoma. Here immunoSEQ multiplex PCR was the method, and the copy in TCRdb shows in-frame clones only, minus some. The table shows more than 85,000 clones, with roughly 87% occurring only once. This sample comprised peripheral blood mononuclear cells (PBMCs), obtained before the fourth cycle of nivolumab. The source of these receptors is a human donor with classical Hodgkin lymphoma. Each CDR3 is given with its conserved first and last residue. Fields, in order: D gene, J gene, V gene, clone size, CDR3 protein. D genes are given only for firm matches. The listing skips clone size in some rows; elsewhere it reads once, few, many or a size class.

d_gene: TRBD1; j_gene: TRBJ2-6; v_gene: TRBV7-9; abundance: -; CDR3aa: CASSLTGAGANVLTF
d_gene: -; j_gene: TRBJ1-2; v_gene: TRBV6-5; abundance: -; CDR3aa: CASSYSRGRDYGYTF
d_gene: -; j_gene: TRBJ2-1; v_gene: TRBV10-3; abundance: -; CDR3aa: CAISGDSNEQFF
d_gene: -; j_gene: TRBJ2-7; v_gene: TRBV4-3; abundance: -; CDR3aa: CASSQEVRGSSYEQYF
d_gene: -; j_gene: TRBJ2-2; v_gene: TRBV11-3; abundance: few; CDR3aa: CASSYGLVEAGELFF
d_gene: -; j_gene: TRBJ2-7; v_gene: TRBV30; abundance: -; CDR3aa: CAWRVKGEVEQYF
d_gene: TRBD1; j_gene: TRBJ1-2; v_gene: TRBV4-3; abundance: -; CDR3aa: CASSQTRGRGRGYTF
d_gene: TRBD1; j_gene: TRBJ1-2; v_gene: TRBV28; abundance: few; CDR3aa: CASREGQGGYGYTF
d_gene: TRBD1; j_gene: TRBJ1-2; v_gene: TRBV2; abundance: -; CDR3aa: CASSDRQGIYGYTF
d_gene: -; j_gene: TRBJ2-7; v_gene: TRBV2; abundance: -; CDR3aa: CASAAASYEQYF
d_gene: -; j_gene: TRBJ1-5; v_gene: TRBV4-1; abundance: -; CDR3aa: CASSQEGQGWQPQHF
d_gene: -; j_gene: TRBJ1-1; v_gene: TRBV7-2; abundance: few; CDR3aa: CASSLDRAGTTEAFF
d_gene: TRBD1; j_gene: TRBJ2-7; v_gene: TRBV30; abundance: once; CDR3aa: CAWRTGIYEQYF
d_gene: -; j_gene: TRBJ2-4; v_gene: TRBV6-1; abundance: -; CDR3aa: CATFADLAKNIQYF
d_gene: -; j_gene: TRBJ1-4; v_gene: TRBV27; abundance: -; CDR3aa: CASSSVGQPATNEKLFF
d_gene: TRBD1; j_gene: TRBJ2-2; v_gene: TRBV4-1; abundance: -; CDR3aa: CASSHLDRGLDTGELFF
d_gene: -; j_gene: TRBJ1-4; v_gene: TRBV15; abundance: -; CDR3aa: CATSRDNLSGFREKLFF
d_gene: TRBD2; j_gene: TRBJ2-3; v_gene: TRBV2; abundance: -; CDR3aa: CASSPTSGRASDTQYF
d_gene: -; j_gene: TRBJ2-5; v_gene: TRBV7-8; abundance: -; CDR3aa: CASSFRTAQETQYF
d_gene: TRBD1; j_gene: TRBJ1-4; v_gene: TRBV2; abundance: -; CDR3aa: CASGDREFEKLFF
d_gene: -; j_gene: TRBJ2-7; v_gene: TRBV9; abundance: -; CDR3aa: CASSVEQTSREQYF